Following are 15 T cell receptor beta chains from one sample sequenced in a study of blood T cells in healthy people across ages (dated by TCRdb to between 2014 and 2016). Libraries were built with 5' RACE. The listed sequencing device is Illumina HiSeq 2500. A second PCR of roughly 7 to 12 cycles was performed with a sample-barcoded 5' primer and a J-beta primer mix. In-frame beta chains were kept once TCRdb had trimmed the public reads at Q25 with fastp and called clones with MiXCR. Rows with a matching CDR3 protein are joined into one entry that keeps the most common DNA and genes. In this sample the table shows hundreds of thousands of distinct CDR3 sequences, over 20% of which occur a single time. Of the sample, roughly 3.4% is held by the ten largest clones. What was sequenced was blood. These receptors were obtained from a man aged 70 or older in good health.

DNA of the CDR3: TGTGCCAGCAGGAGATCGTCCGGGACAGGAGGTGGAGAGACCCAGTACTTC. Translating gives CASRRSSGTGGGETQYF. This chain uses TRBV6-2 or TRBV6-3 with TRBJ2-5; 8 nucleotides match TRBD1. The junction had 16 bases not matched to a gene; V was cut back by 6 bases and J by 4 bases. Germline CDR1 is MNHEY and CDR2 is SVGEGT. The CDR3 runs 17 residues.

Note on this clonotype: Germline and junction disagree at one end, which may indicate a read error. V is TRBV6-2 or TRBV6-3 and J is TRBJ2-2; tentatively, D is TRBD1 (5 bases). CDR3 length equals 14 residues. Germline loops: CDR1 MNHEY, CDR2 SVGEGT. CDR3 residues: CAGRAPVGFGELFF. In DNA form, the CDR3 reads TGTGCCGGCAGGGCCCCCGTTGGGTTCGGGGAGCTGTTTTTT.

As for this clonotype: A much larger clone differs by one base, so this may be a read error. CDR3 amino acids: CASSQVADTRYF. As DNA, the CDR3 is TGCGCCAGCAGCCAAGTAGCGGATACGCGGTATTTT. The J gene is TRBJ2-3, the V gene TRBV4-1; D is perhaps TRBD2 (6 bases). Per the germline V gene, CDR1 is MGHRA and CDR2 is YSYEKL. CDR3 length: 12 amino acids.

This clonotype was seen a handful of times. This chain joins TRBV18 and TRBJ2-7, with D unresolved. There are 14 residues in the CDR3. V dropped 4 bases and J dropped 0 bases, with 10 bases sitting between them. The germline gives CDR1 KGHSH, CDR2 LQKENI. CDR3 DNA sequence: TGTGCCAGCTCACAAACTGCTGCCTCCTACGAGCAGTACTTC. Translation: CASSQTAASYEQYF.

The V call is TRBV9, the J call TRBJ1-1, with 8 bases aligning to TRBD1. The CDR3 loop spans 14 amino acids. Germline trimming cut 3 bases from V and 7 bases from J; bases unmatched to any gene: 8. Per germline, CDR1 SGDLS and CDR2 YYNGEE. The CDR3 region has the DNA TGTGCCAGCAGCGCTGGACAGGGTTTGGATGAAGCTTTCTTT. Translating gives CASSAGQGLDEAFF.

Written as DNA, the CDR3 is TGTGCCAGCAGCTTATCTCCAGGGAACACTGAAGCTTTCTTT. Its protein product is CASSLSPGNTEAFF. The rearrangement joins TRBV7-2 to TRBJ1-1, with D unclear. The CDR3 sequence is 14 residues long. V lost 2 bases, J lost 1 base, and 8 bases lay in between. Germline V gene data show CDR1 as SGHTA and CDR2 as FQGNSA.

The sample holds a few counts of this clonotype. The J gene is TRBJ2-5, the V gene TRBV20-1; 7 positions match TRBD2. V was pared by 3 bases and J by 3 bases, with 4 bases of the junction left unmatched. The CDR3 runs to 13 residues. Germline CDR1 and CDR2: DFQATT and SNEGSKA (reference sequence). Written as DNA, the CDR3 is TGCAGTGCTAGGATGGCGGGAGAAGAGACCCAGTACTTC. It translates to CSARMAGEETQYF.

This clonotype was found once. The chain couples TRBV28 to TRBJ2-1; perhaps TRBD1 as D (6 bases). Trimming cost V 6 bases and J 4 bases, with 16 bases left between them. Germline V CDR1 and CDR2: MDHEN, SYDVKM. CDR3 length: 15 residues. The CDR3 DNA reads TGTGCCAGCAGAGCGCTTAGGACAGCATACAATGAGCAGTTCTTC. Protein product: CASRALRTAYNEQFF.

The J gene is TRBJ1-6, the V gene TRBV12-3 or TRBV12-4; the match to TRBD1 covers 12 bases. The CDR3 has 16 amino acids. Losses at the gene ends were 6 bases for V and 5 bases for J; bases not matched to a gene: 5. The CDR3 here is CASRWDRGRDNSPLHF. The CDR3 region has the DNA TGTGCCAGCAGGTGGGACAGGGGGCGAGATAATTCACCCCTCCACTTT.

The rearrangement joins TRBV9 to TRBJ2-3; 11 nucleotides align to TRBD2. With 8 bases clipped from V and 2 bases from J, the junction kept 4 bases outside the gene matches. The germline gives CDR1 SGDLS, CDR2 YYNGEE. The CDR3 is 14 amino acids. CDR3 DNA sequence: TGTGCCAGTGGGACTAGCGGCTCCACAGATACGCAGTATTTT. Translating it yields CASGTSGSTDTQYF.

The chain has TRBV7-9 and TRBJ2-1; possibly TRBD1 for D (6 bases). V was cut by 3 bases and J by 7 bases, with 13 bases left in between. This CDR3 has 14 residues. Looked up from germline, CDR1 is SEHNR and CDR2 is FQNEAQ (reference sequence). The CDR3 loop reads CASSFSGAENEQFF. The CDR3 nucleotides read TGTGCCAGCAGCTTTTCAGGGGCTGAAAATGAGCAGTTCTTC.

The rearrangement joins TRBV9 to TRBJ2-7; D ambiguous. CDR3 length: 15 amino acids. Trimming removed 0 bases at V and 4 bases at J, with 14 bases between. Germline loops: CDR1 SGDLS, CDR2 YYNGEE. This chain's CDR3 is CASSVDAAASYEQYF. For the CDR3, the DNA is TGTGCCAGCAGCGTAGATGCGGCCGCTAGTTACGAGCAGTACTTC.

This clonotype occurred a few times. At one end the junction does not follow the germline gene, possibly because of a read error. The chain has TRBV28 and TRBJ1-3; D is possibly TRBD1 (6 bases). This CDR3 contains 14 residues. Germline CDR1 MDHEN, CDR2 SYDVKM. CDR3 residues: CASRRDNSGNTIHF. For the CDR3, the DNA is TGTGCCAGCAGGAGGGACAACTCTGGAAACACCATACATTTT.

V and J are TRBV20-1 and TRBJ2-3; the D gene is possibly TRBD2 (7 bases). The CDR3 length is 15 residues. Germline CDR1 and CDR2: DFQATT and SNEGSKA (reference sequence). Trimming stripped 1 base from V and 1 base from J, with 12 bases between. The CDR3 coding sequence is TGCAGTGCTAGAGGAGGGGGGGGAGGCACAGATACGCAGTATTTT. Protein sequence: CSARGGGGGTDTQYF.

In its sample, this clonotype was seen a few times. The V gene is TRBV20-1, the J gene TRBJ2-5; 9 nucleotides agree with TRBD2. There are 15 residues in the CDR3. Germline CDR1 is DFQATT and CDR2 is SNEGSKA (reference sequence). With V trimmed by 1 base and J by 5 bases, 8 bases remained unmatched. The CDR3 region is CSARGFSGSPETQYF. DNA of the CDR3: TGCAGTGCTAGAGGTTTTAGCGGGAGCCCGGAGACCCAGTACTTC.